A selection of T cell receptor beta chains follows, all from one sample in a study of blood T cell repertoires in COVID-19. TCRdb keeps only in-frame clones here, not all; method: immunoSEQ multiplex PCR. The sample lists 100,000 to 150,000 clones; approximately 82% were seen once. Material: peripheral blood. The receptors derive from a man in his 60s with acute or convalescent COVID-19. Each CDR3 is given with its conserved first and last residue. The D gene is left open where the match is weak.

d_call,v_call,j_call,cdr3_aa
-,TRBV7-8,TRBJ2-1,CASSFPEAHNEQFF
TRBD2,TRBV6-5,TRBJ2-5,CASGRGARETQYF
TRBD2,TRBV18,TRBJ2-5,CASSPSLAEETQYF
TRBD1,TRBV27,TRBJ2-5,CASSWPPRDRGLETQYF
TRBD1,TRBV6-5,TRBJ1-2,CASRLGQGGDGYTF
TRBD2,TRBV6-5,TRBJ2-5,CASGNSGSLKTQYF
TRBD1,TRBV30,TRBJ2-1,CAWSTGQGYNEQFF
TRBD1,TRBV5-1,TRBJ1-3,CASSSGTGFPFGNTIYF
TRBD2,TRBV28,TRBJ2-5,CASSLRSFGGQETQYF
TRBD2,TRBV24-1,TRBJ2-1,CATRGDGGGNEQFF
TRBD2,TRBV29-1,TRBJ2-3,CSATNSGSNTDTQYF
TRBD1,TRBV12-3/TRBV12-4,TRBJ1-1,CASTLGTAKAFF
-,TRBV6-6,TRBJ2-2,CASSSTGELFF
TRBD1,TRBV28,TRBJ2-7,CASSFTQGADEQYF
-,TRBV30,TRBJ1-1,CAWSHGRPEAFF
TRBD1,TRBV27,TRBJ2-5,CASSHYLTGNQETQYF
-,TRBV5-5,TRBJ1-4,CASSYPTGWDEKLFF
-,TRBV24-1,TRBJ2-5,CATSDPLGGQETQYF
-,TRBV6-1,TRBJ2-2,CASSEAIVVTGELFF
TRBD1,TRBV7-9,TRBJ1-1,CASSKWDRGEAFF
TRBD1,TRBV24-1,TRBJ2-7,CATRTGTGGLGEQYF
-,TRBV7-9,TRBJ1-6,CASSLSGSYSPLHF
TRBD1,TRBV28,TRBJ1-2,CASTRDSHNYGYTF
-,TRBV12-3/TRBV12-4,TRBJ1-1,CASSLGPGGEAFF
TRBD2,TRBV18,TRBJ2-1,CASSPLAGIYNEQFF
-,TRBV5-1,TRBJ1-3,CASSLESGTGNTIYF
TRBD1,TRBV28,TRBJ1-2,CASSPLYKGQGNGYTF
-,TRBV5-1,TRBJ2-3,CASSLMTRADTQYF
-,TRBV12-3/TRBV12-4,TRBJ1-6,CASSPHNSPLHF
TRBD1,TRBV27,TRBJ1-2,CATLINRGDTNYGYTF
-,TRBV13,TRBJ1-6,CASSLRQSYNSPLHF
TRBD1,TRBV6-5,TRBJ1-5,CASSYSGTGSQPQHF
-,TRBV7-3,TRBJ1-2,CASSLTHKSNYGYTF
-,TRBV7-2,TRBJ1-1,CASSLVWQGNTEAFF
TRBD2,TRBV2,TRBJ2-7,CASIAGFNEQYF